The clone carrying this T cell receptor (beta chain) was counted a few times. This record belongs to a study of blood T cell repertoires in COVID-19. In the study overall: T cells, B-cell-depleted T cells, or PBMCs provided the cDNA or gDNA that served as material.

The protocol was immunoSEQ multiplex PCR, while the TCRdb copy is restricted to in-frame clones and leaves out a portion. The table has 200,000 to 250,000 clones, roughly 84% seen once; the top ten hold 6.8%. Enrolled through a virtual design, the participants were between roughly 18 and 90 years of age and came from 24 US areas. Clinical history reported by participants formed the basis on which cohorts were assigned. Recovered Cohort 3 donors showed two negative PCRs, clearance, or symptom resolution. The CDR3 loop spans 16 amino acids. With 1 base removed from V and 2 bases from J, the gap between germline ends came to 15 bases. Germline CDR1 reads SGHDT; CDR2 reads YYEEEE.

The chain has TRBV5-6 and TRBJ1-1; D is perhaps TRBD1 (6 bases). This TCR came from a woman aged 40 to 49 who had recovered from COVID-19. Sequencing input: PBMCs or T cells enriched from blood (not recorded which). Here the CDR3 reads CASSLLLRTENTEAFF. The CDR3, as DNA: TGTGCCAGCAGCTTGCTTCTAAGGACAGAAAACACTGAAGCTTTCTTT.